These 28 T cell receptor beta chains came from one sample sequenced in a study of T cells in women clearing cervical HPV infection. Clones were read by immunoSEQ multiplex PCR, and TCRdb kept only the in-frame ones, dropping some. This repertoire comprises some 40,000 clones; its ten largest clones make up 1.2%. Material for sequencing was blood buffy coat. Receptors originate from a woman between 18 and 75 years old with a cervical HPV16 infection that either progressed to CIN3+ or cleared (not recorded which).

Worth noting for this clone: Read coverage stops 3 residues before the CDR3 terminus; the germline J gene supplies the remainder. The genes are TRBV30 and TRBJ1-6; 12 bases are shared with TRBD1. In germline, CDR1 is GTSNPN, CDR2 SVGIG (reference sequence). J was trimmed by 10 bases and V by 0 bases; bases with no gene match: 7. The CDR3 covers 16 residues. CDR3 DNA (partial): TGTGCCTGGAGTGTAGTCGGGACAGGGGGCCGGTCACCC. Encoded protein: CAWSVVGTGGRSP. The CDR3 as a whole reads CAWSVVGTGGRSPLHF.

As for this clone: The CDR3 end falls 3 residues outside the read, so it is completed with the germline J gene. The chain carries TRBV5-5 and TRBJ1-4; possibly TRBD1 for D (5 bases). This CDR3 spans 15 amino acids. CDR1 SGHKS and CDR2 YYEKEE come from the germline V gene (reference sequence). The CDR3 DNA, read in part, is TGTGCCAGCAGCTTGTCCGGGTCTGGGGCCAACGTA. It specifies CASSLSGSGANV. The whole CDR3 is CASSLSGSGANVLFF.

Notes on this clone: The missing CDR3 end, 3 residues past where the read stops, is filled in from the germline J gene. This chain uses TRBV6-1 with TRBJ2-7, with D possibly matching TRBD2 (6 bases). V was shortened by 2 bases and J by 1 base, with 15 bases between the two germline ends. The length of the CDR3 is 16 residues. The germline V gene encodes CDR1 MNHNS and CDR2 SASEGT. The CDR3 region is CASSELSSGLSYEQYF. The CDR3 bases that were read are TGTGCCAGCAGTGAATTGAGTAGCGGATTATCCTACGAG.

A note on this clone: The read terminates 3 residues ahead of where the CDR3 ends, so the germline J gene completes it. The gene calls are TRBV5-1 and TRBJ2-2, with D unclear. CDR1 is SGHRS, CDR2 YFSETQ, per germline. The germline V and J ends were trimmed by 6 bases and 6 bases, with 18 bases remaining between them. CDR3 length: 15 residues. The CDR3 DNA, read in part, is TGCGCCAGCATGGCCTATTCGACATGGGCCGGGGAG. The encoded protein is CASMAYSTWAGE. The CDR3 in full is CASMAYSTWAGELFF.

Concerning this clone: The CDR3 end falls 3 residues outside the read, so it is completed with the germline J gene. The chain has TRBV29-1 and TRBJ2-1; TRBD2 matches at 7 bases. The germline V gene encodes CDR1 SQVTM and CDR2 ANQGSEA. The CDR3 loop spans 14 amino acids. V trimming: 8 bases; J trimming: 0 bases; junction bases outside the gene matches: 7. The covered CDR3 bases are TGCAGCACCGGGCGGGGGAGCTCCTACAATGAG. Protein sequence: CSTGRGSSYNE. In full, the CDR3 is CSTGRGSSYNEQFF.

Notes on this clone: Read data end 3 residues before the CDR3 end; the end is taken from the germline J gene. The chain links TRBV19 to TRBJ1-4; the match to TRBD1 covers 8 bases. V was clipped by 7 bases and J by 7 bases; unmatched bases: 5. CDR1 LNHDA and CDR2 SQIVND come from the germline V gene (reference sequence). This CDR3 has 13 amino acids. Incomplete CDR3 DNA: TGTGCCAGTAAAGGACAGGGAGTTGAAAAA. The encoded protein is CASKGQGVEK. The whole CDR3 sequence reads CASKGQGVEKLFF.

Points on this clone: The observed sequence ends 3 residues before the CDR3 terminus, with the missing tail filled in from the germline J gene. The rearrangement links TRBV19 to TRBJ1-1, with a possible D match to TRBD1 (6 bases). CDR1 LNHDA and CDR2 SQIVND come from the germline V gene (reference sequence). The CDR3 is made up of 13 amino acids. V lost 6 bases and J lost 3, with 11 bases in between. The CDR3 bases that were read are TGTGCCAGTAGAGTAACAGGGTACACTGAA. As protein: CASRVTGYTE. The whole CDR3 protein is CASRVTGYTEAFF.

With regard to this clone: The read ends 3 residues before the CDR3 terminus; that terminus is restored from the germline J gene. The chain carries TRBV6-2 or TRBV6-3 and TRBJ2-7; possibly TRBD1 for D (6 bases). The CDR3 spans 12 residues. V was clipped by 8 bases and J by 0 bases, with 8 bases between them. Per germline, CDR1 MNHEY and CDR2 SVGEGT. This chain's CDR3 is CASGTSSYEQYF. The sequenced part of the CDR3 DNA is TGTGCCAGCGGGACAAGCTCCTACGAG.

Points on this clone: Read sequence stops 3 residues before the CDR3 end, and the germline J gene provides the missing end. The V gene is TRBV29-1, the J gene TRBJ2-7; TRBD1 matches 10 bases. This CDR3 has 13 residues. V dropped 6 bases and J dropped 2; count of bases not matched to a gene: 4. Germline CDR1 SQVTM, CDR2 ANQGSEA. CDR3 DNA (partial): TGCAGCGTGAAAGGGACAGGGGCCTACGAG. Translated: CSVKGTGAYE. The entire CDR3 is CSVKGTGAYEQYF.

On this clone: The read terminates 3 residues ahead of where the CDR3 ends, so the germline J gene completes it. The rearrangement uses TRBV5-1 and TRBJ2-2; D perhaps matches TRBD1 (6 bases). The CDR3 length is 15 residues. Germline loops: CDR1 SGHRS, CDR2 YFSETQ. The sequenced CDR3 bases are TGCGCCAGCAGCTCATCAGGGGCCCCTAATGAAAAG. This sequence encodes CASSSSGAPNEK. The full CDR3 sequence reads CASSSSGAPNEKLFF. Drawing the rest from reference TRBV5-1 and TRBJ2-2, the complete variable domain is KAGVTQTPRYLIKTRGQQVTLSCSPISGHRSVSWYQQTPGQGLQFLFEYFSETQRNKGNFPGRFSGRQFSNSRSEMNVSTLELGDSALYLCASSSSGAPNEKLFFGEGSRLTVL.

Remarks on this clone: The CDR3 end lies 3 residues beyond the end of the read and is filled in from the germline J gene. The rearrangement uses TRBV7-2 and TRBJ2-2; 10 nucleotides match TRBD2. J was trimmed by 5 bases and V by 5 bases; bases with no gene match: 2. From germline, CDR1 is SGHTA and CDR2 FQGNSA. The CDR3 loop spans 14 amino acids. The CDR3 reads CASSRSGGTGELFF. The sequenced part of the CDR3 DNA is TGTGCCAGCAGCCGTAGCGGGGGGACCGGGGAG.

Concerning this clone: Read coverage stops 3 residues before the CDR3 terminus; the germline J gene supplies the remainder. This chain uses TRBV19 with TRBJ2-1; 12 nucleotides agree with TRBD2. The V gene end was trimmed by 3 bases and the J gene end by 4 bases; junction bases not matched to a gene: 4. The CDR3 runs to 16 residues. CDR1 and CDR2 (germline): LNHDA, SQIVND (reference sequence). CDR3 protein: CASSMFGTSGYNEQFF. The sequenced CDR3 bases are TGTGCCAGTAGTATGTTCGGGACTAGCGGGTACAATGAG.

Details on this clone: The read gets to within 3 residues of the CDR3 end, and the germline J gene fills in the rest. The chain is built from TRBV18 and TRBJ1-5, with D possibly being TRBD1 (5 bases). CDR1 is KGHSH and CDR2 is LQKENI in the germline V gene. Trimming shortened V by 4 bases and J by 3 bases, and 16 bases separated the two germline ends. This CDR3 region has 16 residues. The CDR3 reads CASSQTGSSLNQPQHF. The sequenced CDR3 bases are TGTGCCAGCTCACAAACAGGATCCTCGCTCAATCAGCCC.

This chain's CDR3 is CASSPEQGRRNEQFF. CDR3 DNA, as far as it was read: TGTGCCAGCAGCCCCGAACAGGGGAGAAGAAATGAG. The chain couples TRBV11-1 to TRBJ2-1, with 7 bases identical to TRBD1. The sequenced fragment ends 3 residues before the CDR3 boundary, so the rest is inferred from the germline J gene. Germline assignment: CDR1 SGHAT and CDR2 FQDESV (reference sequence). There are 15 residues in the CDR3. The V and J ends lost 5 bases and 7 bases, in that order; junction bases with no gene match: 11.

A note on this clone: Read coverage stops 3 residues before the CDR3 terminus; the germline J gene supplies the remainder. This chain links TRBV20-1 with TRBJ2-7; perhaps TRBD1 as D (5 bases). The CDR3 is 11 amino acids. V lost 6 bases to trimming and J lost 1 base, with 7 bases between them. Germline V CDR1 and CDR2: DFQATT, SNEGSKA (reference sequence). CDR3 DNA, as far as it was read: TGCAGTGCCTCAGGGTCCTACGAG. Translating gives CSASGSYE. The whole CDR3 protein reads CSASGSYEQYF.

Details on this clone: The observed sequence ends 3 residues before the CDR3 terminus, with the missing tail filled in from the germline J gene. The gene calls are TRBV5-4 and TRBJ1-6; 10 bases fit TRBD1. V lost 7 bases, J lost 11 bases, and 15 bases stayed unmatched. CDR1 is SGHNT, CDR2 YYREEE, per germline (reference sequence). This CDR3 comprises 16 residues. The CDR3 loop reads CASYSTGGKGRTPLHF. CDR3 bases read: TGTGCCAGCTACTCGACAGGGGGCAAGGGAAGGACACCC.

The sequenced part of the CDR3 DNA is TGTGCCAGCAGCGTTCAGGGGGAACTGTCTGGGGCCAACGTC. It yields the protein CASSVQGELSGANV. The CDR3 reads in full as CASSVQGELSGANVLTF. The chain links TRBV2 to TRBJ2-6, with 7 nucleotides matching TRBD1. The read gets to within 3 residues of the CDR3 end, and the germline J gene fills in the rest. The V segment lost 6 bases and the J segment 1 base; nucleotides outside the gene matches: 9. Germline-derived CDR1 and CDR2 are SNHLY and FYNNEI. There are 17 residues in the CDR3.

Turning to this clone: The read is 3 residues too short to cover the CDR3 end, so that end is filled in from the germline J gene. The genes are TRBV12-3 or TRBV12-4 and TRBJ2-3; maybe TRBD2 (6 bases). The CDR3 consists of 16 residues. The ends were cut back, 6 bases at V and 0 bases at J, with 16 bases in the middle. This CDR3 is CASRGLSGSSTDTQYF. Partial CDR3 DNA: TGTGCCAGCAGAGGCCTTAGCGGCTCTAGCACAGATACG.

Concerning this clone itself: The read is 3 residues too short to cover the CDR3 end, so that end is filled in from the germline J gene. The chain joins TRBV5-1 to TRBJ2-2, with unresolved D. The CDR3 length is 12 residues. Germline CDR1 SGHRS, CDR2 YFSETQ. V gave up 0 bases and J gave up 6 bases, with 3 bases separating them. The CDR3 bases that were read are TGCGCCAGCAGCTTGGTATCCGGGGAG. Amino acids: CASSLVSGE. The complete CDR3 protein is CASSLVSGELFF.

Details on this clone: The missing CDR3 end, 3 residues past where the read stops, is filled in from the germline J gene. The rearrangement joins TRBV20-1 to TRBJ2-5, with 8 bases that match TRBD2. With 4 bases clipped from V and 5 bases from J, the junction kept 9 bases outside the gene matches. The CDR3 is 14 amino acids. Per the germline V gene, CDR1 is DFQATT and CDR2 is SNEGSKA (reference sequence). CDR3 amino acids: CSATEIAGLETQYF. Incomplete CDR3 DNA: TGCAGTGCTACCGAGATAGCGGGATTGGAGACC.

Regarding this clone: Read data end 3 residues before the CDR3 end; the end is taken from the germline J gene. The chain is built from TRBV3-1 (or the pseudogene TRBV3-2) and TRBJ2-7; 12 bases are a match to TRBD2. J lost 3 bases, V lost 5 bases, and 11 bases had no gene match. Germline CDR1 reads LGHDT; CDR2 reads YNNKEL (reference sequence). The CDR3 consists of 17 residues. The CDR3 protein is CASSDSILAGGYYEQYF. Incomplete CDR3 DNA: TGTGCCAGCAGCGACTCTATACTAGCGGGAGGTTACTACGAG.

About this clone itself: The CDR3 end lies 3 residues beyond the end of the read and is filled in from the germline J gene. The chain uses TRBV19 and TRBJ2-5; perhaps TRBD2 as D (5 bases). CDR3 size: 16 residues. V was pared by 1 base and J by 5 bases, with 17 bases between. The germline CDR1 and CDR2 sequences are LNHDA and SQIVND (reference sequence). The chain's CDR3 is CASSIAGPRVGETQYF. The CDR3 DNA, read in part, is TGTGCCAGTAGTATAGCTGGCCCGAGGGTCGGCGAGACC.

Comments on this clone: The read terminates 3 residues before the CDR3 end, so the remaining end is supplied by the germline J gene. This rearrangement joins TRBV19 to TRBJ2-1; a possible D gene is TRBD2 (8 bases). Trimming removed 7 bases at V and 4 bases at J, with 20 bases between. CDR3 length equals 16 residues. Germline V gives CDR1 LNHDA, CDR2 SQIVND (reference sequence). CDR3 DNA, as far as it was read: TGTGCCAGTAAACCACTCGGGAGGGGGCAGTACAATGAG. It encodes CASKPLGRGQYNE. The full-length CDR3 reads as CASKPLGRGQYNEQFF.

As regards this clone: The CDR3 end lies 3 residues beyond the end of the read and is filled in from the germline J gene. The chain joins TRBV5-1 to TRBJ2-5, with a possible D match to TRBD2 (6 bases). Trimming pared 2 bases from V and 1 base from J, leaving 12 bases between. The CDR3 runs 15 residues. Germline loops: CDR1 SGHRS, CDR2 YFSETQ. CDR3 bases read: TGCGCCAGCAGCTTTGTTCGGGGGTTCCAAGAGACC. The encoded protein is CASSFVRGFQET. From start to end, the CDR3 is CASSFVRGFQETQYF.

In the case of this clone: The observed sequence ends 3 residues before the CDR3 terminus, with the missing tail filled in from the germline J gene. The chain uses TRBV18 and TRBJ2-2; 7 bases fit TRBD1. V trimming: 2 bases; J trimming: 6 bases; junction bases outside the gene matches: 3. In germline, CDR1 is KGHSH, CDR2 LQKENI. The CDR3 is 14 amino acids. Incomplete CDR3 DNA: TGTGCCAGCTCACCATACGGACAGGCCGGGGAG. Protein: CASSPYGQAGE. The full-length CDR3 reads as CASSPYGQAGELFF.

Concerning this clone itself: The CDR3 is cut off 3 residues early in the read; its end comes from the germline J gene. V and J are TRBV2 and TRBJ2-1, with TRBD2 identical over 11 bases. Germline V gene sequence: CDR1 SNHLY, CDR2 FYNNEI. The CDR3 contains 13 residues. V dropped 10 bases and J dropped 5; count of bases not matched to a gene: 4. CDR3 DNA (partial): TGTGCCACCCGACTAGCGGGAAACAATGAG. This sequence encodes CATRLAGNNE. The whole CDR3 is CATRLAGNNEQFF.

Details on this clone: A junction end diverges from the germline sequence, so it may reflect a read error. The sequenced fragment ends 3 residues before the CDR3 boundary, so the rest is inferred from the germline J gene. The gene calls are TRBV19 and TRBJ2-1; D gene ambiguous. Per germline, CDR1 LNHDA and CDR2 SQIVND (reference sequence). The length of the CDR3 is 14 residues. The part of the CDR3 DNA that was read is TGTGCCGGTAGCCCATACTCCGGTGACAATGAG. It translates to CAGSPYSGDNE. The whole CDR3 sequence is CAGSPYSGDNEQFF. The entire variable domain, with the rest obtained from reference TRBV19 and TRBJ2-1, is as follows: DGGITQSPKYLFRKEGQNVTLSCEQNLNHDAMYWYRQDPGQGLRLIYYSQIVNDFQKGDIAEGYSVSREKKESFPLTVTSAQKNPTAFYLCAGSPYSGDNEQFFGPGTRLTVL.

As concerns this clone: The read terminates 3 residues ahead of where the CDR3 ends, so the germline J gene completes it. The chain employs TRBV7-2 and TRBJ2-4, with D possibly matching TRBD1 (6 bases). Germline CDR1 reads SGHTA; CDR2 reads FQGNSA. The CDR3 is 12 residues long. CDR3: CASSFGGYGQYF. The sequenced part of the CDR3 DNA is TGTGCCAGCAGCTTTGGGGGCTATGGT.